This T cell receptor beta chain was identified during a study of PD-1 blockade in classical Hodgkin lymphoma. Study conclusions and caveats: Baseline TCR diversity was reportedly lower in newly diagnosed patients than healthy donors. Whoever responded completely had baseline diversity much like that seen in newly diagnosed patients. Compared with baseline, CD4+ but not CD8+ TCR diversity had risen significantly by C4D1. Exclusion removed patients who began nivolumab under 1 year after ASCT.

Data came from immunoSEQ multiplex PCR; TCRdb stores just in-frame clones and leaves some out. This sample has 75,000 to 100,000 clones, with 80% to 85% found just once. About this clone: What it recognizes is unknown.

After autologous stem cell transplantation all patients relapsed, and prior brentuximab vedotin exposure differed between cohorts. The CDR3 consists of 15 residues. Germline CDR1 reads SGHVS; CDR2 reads FQNEAQ. V shed 5 bases and J shed 4 bases, with 15 bases lying between them. V is TRBV7-8 and J is TRBJ1-5; TRBD1 is a possible D gene (5 bases). The TCR was taken from a human donor with classical Hodgkin lymphoma. Sequences were derived from peripheral blood mononuclear cells (PBMCs), sampled at baseline. The CDR3 DNA sequence: TGTGCCAGCAGCCTCAGGGCTGGGGGGAATCAGCCCCAGCATTTT. Translated: CASSLRAGGNQPQHF.